One T cell receptor (beta chain) is described in this entry. Its antigen is not known. Time point in this sample: week 35, safety follow-up. The content of each vaccine dose was 300 ug of mutant IDH1 20-mer peptide, and topical imiquimod accompanied it. In weeks 1, 3, 5, 7, 11, 15, 19 and 23, patients were immunized, eight times in all. Clones were read by immunoSEQ multiplex PCR, and TCRdb kept only the in-frame ones, dropping some. The profile shows about 48,000 clones, 70% to 85% of them singletons. This specimen comes from a study of a mutant IDH1 vaccine in newly diagnosed glioma. About the study: Earlier treatment was radiotherapy, temozolomide, or both, with most getting both. General study points: Alterations occurring in top peripheral T cell clonotypes seemed unrelated to pseudoprogression.

This CDR3 is built from 15 residues. Germline V gene sequence: CDR1 ENHRY, CDR2 SYGVKD. Trimming pared 0 bases from V and 13 bases from J, leaving 19 bases between. Sequenced material: PBMCs, taken from a glioma patient whose treatment included an IDH1 peptide vaccine. The chain carries TRBV10-3 and TRBJ2-1; D assignment may be TRBD1 or TRBD2 (6 bases each). This sequence originates from a man in his forties with glioma. This CDR3 is CAISESKGGWGAQFF. In nucleotides, the CDR3 is TGTGCCATCAGTGAGTCGAAGGGCGGTTGGGGGGCCCAGTTCTTC.